This T cell receptor beta chain was obtained from a study of control samples from healthy donors and cancer patients. This CDR3 comprises 14 residues. The ends were cut back, 2 bases at V and 5 bases at J, with 12 bases in the middle. Germline-derived CDR1 and CDR2 are MNHNS and SASEGT. Repertoires were generated with immunoSEQ multiplex PCR, while TCRdb's copy carries only in-frame clones and drops some. This table holds more than 50,000 clones, 95% to 96% found once. The TCR comes from a woman between 18 and 29 years old in good health. The chain combines TRBV6-1 with TRBJ1-1; no reliable D call. The sequencing sample was made of blood. CDR3 in amino acids: CASSETSLGTEAFF. For the CDR3, the DNA is TGTGCCAGCAGTGAAACTTCTCTCGGGACTGAAGCTTTCTTT.